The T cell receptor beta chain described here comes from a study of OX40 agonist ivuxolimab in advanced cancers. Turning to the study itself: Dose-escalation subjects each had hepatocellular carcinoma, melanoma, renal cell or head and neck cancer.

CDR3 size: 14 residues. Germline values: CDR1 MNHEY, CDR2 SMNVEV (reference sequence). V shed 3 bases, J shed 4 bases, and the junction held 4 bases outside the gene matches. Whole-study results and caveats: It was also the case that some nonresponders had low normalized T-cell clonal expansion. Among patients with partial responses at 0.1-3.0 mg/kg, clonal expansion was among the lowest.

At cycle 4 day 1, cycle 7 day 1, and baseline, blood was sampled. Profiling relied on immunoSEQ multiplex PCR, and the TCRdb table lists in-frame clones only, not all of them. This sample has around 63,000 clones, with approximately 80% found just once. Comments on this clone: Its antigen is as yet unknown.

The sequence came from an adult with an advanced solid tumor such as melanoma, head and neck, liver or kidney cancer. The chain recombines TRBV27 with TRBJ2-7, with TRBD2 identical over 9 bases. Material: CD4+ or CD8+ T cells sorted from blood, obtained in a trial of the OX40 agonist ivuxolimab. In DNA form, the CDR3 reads TGTGCCAGCAGTTTGGCGGGAGGGCCATACGAGCAGTACTTC. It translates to CASSLAGGPYEQYF.